The rows below give T cell receptor beta chains drawn from one sample of a study of radiotherapy plus CTLA-4 blockade in lung cancer. The data were produced by immunoSEQ multiplex PCR, yet TCRdb's version contains in-frame clones alone and is incomplete. Here the sample spans more than 75,000 clones, about four fifths being singletons. The sequencing here drew on peripheral blood, taken from a patient treated with radiotherapy plus ipilimumab. All receptors come from a human donor with non-small cell lung cancer that progressed on radiotherapy plus ipilimumab. Both conserved end residues are part of each CDR3. D genes are given only for firm matches. Only some rows state a clone size, as once, few, many or a class for expanded clones.

J gene: TRBJ2-1; clone size: -; V gene: TRBV5-8; D gene: -; CDR3 protein: CASGNDGREQFF; CDR3 DNA: TGTGCCAGCGGAAACGACGGCCGAGAGCAGTTCTTC
J gene: TRBJ2-2; clone size: -; V gene: TRBV6-1; D gene: -; CDR3 protein: CASRRTGVNTGELFF; CDR3 DNA: TGTGCCAGCAGAAGGACGGGTGTTAACACCGGGGAGCTGTTTTTT
J gene: TRBJ1-2; clone size: -; V gene: TRBV19; D gene: -; CDR3 protein: CASTTEQGTYGYTF; CDR3 DNA: TGTGCCAGTACCACCGAGCAGGGTACCTATGGCTACACCTTC
J gene: TRBJ1-1; clone size: -; V gene: TRBV5-1; D gene: -; CDR3 protein: CASSLGGNTEAFF; CDR3 DNA: TGCGCCAGCAGCTTGGGGGGGAACACTGAAGCTTTCTTT
J gene: TRBJ2-3; clone size: -; V gene: TRBV27; D gene: TRBD2; CDR3 protein: CASSPGLLTYTDTQYF; CDR3 DNA: TGTGCCAGCAGCCCGGGACTACTTACGTACACAGATACGCAGTATTTT
J gene: TRBJ1-4; clone size: -; V gene: TRBV19; D gene: -; CDR3 protein: CASNFRGANEKLFF; CDR3 DNA: TGTGCCAGTAATTTTCGGGGAGCTAATGAAAAACTGTTTTTT
J gene: TRBJ2-2; clone size: -; V gene: TRBV28; D gene: -; CDR3 protein: CASSFSEPNTGELFF; CDR3 DNA: TGTGCCAGCAGTTTCAGCGAGCCTAACACCGGGGAGCTGTTTTTT
J gene: TRBJ2-3; clone size: -; V gene: TRBV28; D gene: TRBD2; CDR3 protein: CASSGSSGRGDTQYF; CDR3 DNA: TGTGCCAGCAGTGGATCTAGCGGGAGAGGTGATACGCAGTATTTT
J gene: TRBJ2-1; clone size: -; V gene: TRBV11-1; D gene: TRBD2; CDR3 protein: CASSLGTSGRHEQFF; CDR3 DNA: TGTGCCAGCAGCTTAGGGACTAGCGGGAGGCATGAGCAGTTCTTC
J gene: TRBJ1-1; clone size: -; V gene: TRBV30; D gene: -; CDR3 protein: CAWTMGGANTEAFF; CDR3 DNA: TGTGCCTGGACCATGGGGGGGGCCAACACTGAAGCTTTCTTT
J gene: TRBJ1-5; clone size: -; V gene: TRBV6-1; D gene: TRBD1; CDR3 protein: CASMVIRGPHQPQHF; CDR3 DNA: TGTGCCAGCATGGTTATCAGGGGGCCCCATCAGCCCCAGCATTTT
J gene: TRBJ2-7; clone size: -; V gene: TRBV11-3; D gene: TRBD1; CDR3 protein: CASSLDLGQGASEQYF; CDR3 DNA: TGTGCCAGCAGCTTAGACCTGGGACAGGGGGCCTCCGAGCAGTACTTC
J gene: TRBJ2-3; clone size: -; V gene: TRBV7-9; D gene: -; CDR3 protein: CASSLDSHTDTQYF; CDR3 DNA: TGTGCCAGCAGCTTAGACTCACACACAGATACGCAGTATTTT
J gene: TRBJ2-2; clone size: few; V gene: TRBV7-9; D gene: TRBD2; CDR3 protein: CASSFGSGSTGELFF; CDR3 DNA: TGTGCCAGCAGCTTCGGTAGCGGGAGCACCGGGGAGCTGTTTTTT
J gene: TRBJ2-3; clone size: -; V gene: TRBV7-9; D gene: -; CDR3 protein: CASSLDSHRVRDTQYF; CDR3 DNA: TGTGCCAGCAGCTTAGATAGTCACAGGGTCAGGGATACGCAGTATTTT
J gene: TRBJ2-3; clone size: -; V gene: TRBV6-9; D gene: -; CDR3 protein: CASIHSQDISFTDTQYF; CDR3 DNA: TGTGCCAGCATCCACTCTCAGGACATATCCTTCACAGATACGCAGTATTTT
J gene: TRBJ1-1; clone size: -; V gene: TRBV4-2; D gene: TRBD1; CDR3 protein: CASSQDFAGGNTEAFF; CDR3 DNA: TGTGCCAGCAGCCAAGATTTCGCAGGGGGGAACACTGAAGCTTTCTTT
J gene: TRBJ2-2; clone size: -; V gene: TRBV4-2; D gene: TRBD2; CDR3 protein: CASSQEPAGGIPWNTGELFF; CDR3 DNA: TGTGCCAGCAGCCAAGAGCCCGCGGGGGGGATACCTTGGAACACCGGGGAGCTGTTTTTT
J gene: TRBJ1-4; clone size: -; V gene: TRBV6-5; D gene: -; CDR3 protein: CASSYSAAAINEKLFF; CDR3 DNA: TGTGCCAGCAGTTACTCCGCCGCGGCTATTAATGAAAAACTGTTTTTT
J gene: TRBJ2-5; clone size: -; V gene: TRBV4-2; D gene: TRBD2; CDR3 protein: CASSQIERGETQYF; CDR3 DNA: TGTGCCAGCAGCCAAATTGAGCGGGGGGAGACCCAGTACTTC
J gene: TRBJ2-1; clone size: -; V gene: TRBV29-1; D gene: -; CDR3 protein: CSVYGNEQFF; CDR3 DNA: TGCAGCGTTTATGGGAATGAGCAGTTCTTC
J gene: TRBJ2-3; clone size: -; V gene: TRBV9; D gene: -; CDR3 protein: CASSVGPRGGTDTQYF; CDR3 DNA: TGTGCCAGCAGCGTAGGTCCCAGGGGAGGCACAGATACGCAGTATTTT
J gene: TRBJ1-5; clone size: -; V gene: TRBV19; D gene: -; CDR3 protein: CASSLGFGYQPQHF; CDR3 DNA: TGTGCCAGTAGTTTAGGGTTCGGCTATCAGCCCCAGCATTTT
J gene: TRBJ2-7; clone size: -; V gene: TRBV29-1; D gene: -; CDR3 protein: CSVVWGNYEQYF; CDR3 DNA: TGCAGCGTTGTGTGGGGGAACTACGAGCAGTACTTC
J gene: TRBJ2-7; clone size: -; V gene: TRBV10-3; D gene: TRBD1; CDR3 protein: CAVLGGQGNEQYF; CDR3 DNA: TGTGCCGTTCTTGGGGGACAGGGAAACGAGCAGTACTTC
J gene: TRBJ2-5; clone size: once; V gene: TRBV6-1; D gene: -; CDR3 protein: CASSDQVGGLETQYF; CDR3 DNA: TGTGCCAGCAGTGATCAGGTTGGAGGGTTGGAGACCCAGTACTTC
J gene: TRBJ2-3; clone size: -; V gene: TRBV28; D gene: TRBD2; CDR3 protein: CASTRTSGSYDTQYF; CDR3 DNA: TGTGCCAGCACCCGCACTAGCGGGAGTTACGATACGCAGTATTTT
J gene: TRBJ1-1; clone size: -; V gene: TRBV6-5; D gene: -; CDR3 protein: CASTPSGGATEAFF; CDR3 DNA: TGTGCCAGCACCCCTAGTGGGGGGGCGACTGAAGCTTTCTTT
J gene: TRBJ2-1; clone size: -; V gene: TRBV11-3; D gene: TRBD2; CDR3 protein: CASSSVTSGIYNEQFF; CDR3 DNA: TGTGCCAGCAGCTCGGTGACTAGCGGCATATACAATGAGCAGTTCTTC
J gene: TRBJ2-7; clone size: -; V gene: TRBV19; D gene: -; CDR3 protein: CASTPTSSYEQYF; CDR3 DNA: TGTGCCAGTACACCAACTTCCTCCTACGAGCAGTACTTC